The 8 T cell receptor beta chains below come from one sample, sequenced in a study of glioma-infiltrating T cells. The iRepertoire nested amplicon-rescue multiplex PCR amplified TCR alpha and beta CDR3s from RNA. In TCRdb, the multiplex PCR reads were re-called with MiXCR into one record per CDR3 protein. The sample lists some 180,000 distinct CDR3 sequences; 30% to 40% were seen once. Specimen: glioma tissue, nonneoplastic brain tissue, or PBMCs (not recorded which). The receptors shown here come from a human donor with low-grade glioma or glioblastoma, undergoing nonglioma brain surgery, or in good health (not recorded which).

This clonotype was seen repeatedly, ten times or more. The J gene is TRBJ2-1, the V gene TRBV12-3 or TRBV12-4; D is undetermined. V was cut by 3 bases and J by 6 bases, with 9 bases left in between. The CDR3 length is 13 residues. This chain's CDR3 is CASSLGQVNEQFF. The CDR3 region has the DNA TGTGCCAGCAGTTTGGGTCAAGTCAATGAGCAGTTCTTC.

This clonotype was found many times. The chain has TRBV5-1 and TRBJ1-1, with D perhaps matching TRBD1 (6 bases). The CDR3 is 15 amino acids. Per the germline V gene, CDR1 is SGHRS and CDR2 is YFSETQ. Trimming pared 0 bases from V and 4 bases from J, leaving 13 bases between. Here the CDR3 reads CASSLASGAGTEAFF. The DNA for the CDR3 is TGCGCCAGCAGCTTGGCCTCGGGGGCCGGCACTGAAGCTTTCTTT.

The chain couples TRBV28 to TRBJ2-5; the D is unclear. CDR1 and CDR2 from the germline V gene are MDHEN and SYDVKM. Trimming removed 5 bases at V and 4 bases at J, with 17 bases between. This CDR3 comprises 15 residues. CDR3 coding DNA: TGTGCCAGCAGTCCGTGGATAGGGTTCGGAGAGACCCAGTACTTC. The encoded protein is CASSPWIGFGETQYF.

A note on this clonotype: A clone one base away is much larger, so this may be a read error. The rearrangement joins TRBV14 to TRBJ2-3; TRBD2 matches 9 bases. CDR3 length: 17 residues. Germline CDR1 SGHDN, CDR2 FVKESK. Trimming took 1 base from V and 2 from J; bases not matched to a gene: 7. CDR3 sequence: CASSQGASGDPTDTQYF. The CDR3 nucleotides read TGTGCCAGCAGCCAAGGAGCTAGCGGGGACCCCACAGATACGCAGTATTTT.

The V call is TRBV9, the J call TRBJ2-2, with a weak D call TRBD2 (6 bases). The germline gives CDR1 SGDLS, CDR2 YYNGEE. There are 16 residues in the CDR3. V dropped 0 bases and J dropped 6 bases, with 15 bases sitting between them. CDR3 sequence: CASSVVRGTFPGELFF. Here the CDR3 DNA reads TGTGCCAGCAGCGTAGTTAGAGGGACTTTCCCCGGGGAGCTGTTTTTT.

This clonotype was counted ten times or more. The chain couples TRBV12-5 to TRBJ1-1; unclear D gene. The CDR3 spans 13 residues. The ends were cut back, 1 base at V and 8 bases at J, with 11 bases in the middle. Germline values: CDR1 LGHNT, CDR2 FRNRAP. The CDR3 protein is CASGLGTLPEAFF. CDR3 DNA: TGTGCTAGTGGTTTGGGGACCTTACCCGAAGCTTTCTTT.

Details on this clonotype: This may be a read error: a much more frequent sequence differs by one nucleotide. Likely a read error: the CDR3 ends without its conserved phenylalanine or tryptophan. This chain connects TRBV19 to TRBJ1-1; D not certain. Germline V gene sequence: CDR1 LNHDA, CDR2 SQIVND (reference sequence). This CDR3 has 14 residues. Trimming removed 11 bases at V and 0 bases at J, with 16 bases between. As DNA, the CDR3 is TGTGCCGCCGCGGTGAGCGTTATGAACACTGAAGCTTTCCTT. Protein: CAAAVSVMNTEAFL.

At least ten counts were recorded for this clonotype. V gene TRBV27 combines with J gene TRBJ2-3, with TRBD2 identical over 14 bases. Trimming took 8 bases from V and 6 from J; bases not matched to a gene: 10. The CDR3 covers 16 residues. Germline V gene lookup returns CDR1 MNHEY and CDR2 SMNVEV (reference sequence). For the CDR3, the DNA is TGTGCCAGCGGGCGGCGACTAGCGGGAGGGCCTGATACGCAGTATTTT. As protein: CASGRRLAGGPDTQYF.